The 7 T cell receptor beta chains presented below share a single source sample, sequenced in a study of blood T cell repertoires in COVID-19. Some clones are missing from TCRdb's copy, which holds only in-frame ones; the method was immunoSEQ multiplex PCR. Found here are 250,000 to 350,000 clones, roughly 87% of them singletons; the top ten hold around 2.2%. Source material: peripheral blood. The source is a woman aged 50 to 65 who had recovered from COVID-19.

V is TRBV4-2 and J is TRBJ2-7, with TRBD2 identical over 10 bases. V shed 4 bases, J shed 4 bases, and the junction held 4 bases outside the gene matches. Germline loops: CDR1 LGHNA, CDR2 YNFKEQ. There are 14 residues in the CDR3. The CDR3 spells CASSPSGSYYEQYF. The CDR3 DNA reads as TGTGCCAGCAGCCCTAGCGGGAGTTATTACGAGCAGTACTTC.

DNA of the CDR3: TGCGCCAGCAGTGGGCCGACTAGCGGGAGAAGCAATGAGCAGTTCTTC. It translates to CASSGPTSGRSNEQFF. The J gene is TRBJ2-1, the V gene TRBV10-2, with 12 bases matching TRBD2. The CDR3 contains 16 residues. Germline lookup yields CDR1 WSHSY and CDR2 SAAADI. V was pared by 4 bases and J by 6 bases, with 7 bases of the junction left unmatched.

V and J are TRBV3-1 (or the pseudogene TRBV3-2) and TRBJ1-4; D not certain. This CDR3 has 13 amino acids. Trimming removed 4 bases from V and 6 bases from J, with 9 bases in between. In germline, CDR1 is LGHDT, CDR2 YNNKEL (reference sequence). CDR3 coding DNA: TGTGCCAGCAGCCGCCCTACGGATGAAAAACTGTTTTTT. Protein sequence: CASSRPTDEKLFF.

The chain is built from TRBV28 and TRBJ1-2, with 9 nucleotides matching TRBD1. This CDR3 region has 12 residues. With 8 bases clipped from V and 7 bases from J, the junction kept 5 bases outside the gene matches. The germline V gene encodes CDR1 MDHEN and CDR2 SYDVKM. CDR3: CASVPGQGGYTF. CDR3 DNA: TGTGCCAGCGTCCCGGGACAGGGTGGCTACACCTTC.

The CDR3 DNA reads TGTGCCAGCAGCAGGGACAAGCGGGAAAAACTGTTTTTT. Translating it yields CASSRDKREKLFF. The V and J genes are TRBV2 and TRBJ1-4, with TRBD1 as a possible D gene (6 bases). Germline loops: CDR1 SNHLY, CDR2 FYNNEI. V lost 6 bases, J lost 8 bases, and 13 bases lay in between. The CDR3 loop spans 13 amino acids.

This clone appeared a single time. The V gene is TRBV10-3, the J gene TRBJ2-7; 8 bases match TRBD1. Germline V gene sequence: CDR1 ENHRY, CDR2 SYGVKD. The CDR3 is made up of 15 amino acids. Germline trimming cut 0 bases from V and 4 bases from J; bases unmatched to any gene: 5. Here the CDR3 reads CAISESLGTGYEQYF. CDR3 in DNA: TGTGCCATCAGTGAGTCGTTGGGGACAGGATACGAGCAGTACTTC.

The CDR3 loop is CASTPKGLSGELFF. In DNA form, the CDR3 reads TGTGCCAGCACGCCGAAGGGGCTGTCCGGGGAGCTGTTTTTT. The chain recombines TRBV3-1 (or the pseudogene TRBV3-2) with TRBJ2-2, with D perhaps matching TRBD1 (5 bases). The length of the CDR3 is 14 residues. Germline V gene data show CDR1 as LGHDT and CDR2 as YNNKEL (reference sequence). The V and J ends lost 7 bases and 6 bases respectively, with 15 bases between them.